The source of this TCR beta chain is a study of blood T cell repertoires in COVID-19. About the study: Some COVID-19 samples were acute and others convalescent; all came from the United States, Italy and Spain. Nucleic acid was either cDNA or gDNA, and it came from T cells, B-cell-depleted T cells, or PBMCs.

The CDR3 runs to 13 residues. The germline gives CDR1 MDHEN, CDR2 SYDVKM. Trimming took off 5 bases at V and 2 bases at J, with 7 bases between the two ends. Authors' analysis steps: Reference gene primer amplification yielded estimated nucleated cell counts. Data came from immunoSEQ multiplex PCR; TCRdb stores just in-frame clones and leaves some out. That table is the source of V, J and clone size, and D and trimming were worked out from the DNA. In the table there are approximately 230,000 clones, 87% of which are singletons. The chain couples TRBV28 to TRBJ1-3; D is uncertain. This TCR was recovered from a man between 18 and 35 years old with active or convalescent COVID-19. The sequenced material came from peripheral blood. CDR3 sequence (DNA): TGTGCCAGCAGTAATCTTCCTGGAAACACCATATATTTT. It codes for CASSNLPGNTIYF.